This T cell receptor beta chain was documented in a study of long-term antiretroviral therapy in people with HIV. Assay version v3.0 of immunoSEQ was used, and it was run at survey level. Sequencing was performed with immunoSEQ multiplex PCR; in TCRdb, only in-frame clones are kept and a portion is missing. The sample has fewer than 25,000 clones, around 81% seen once. Germline V gives CDR1 SGHNT, CDR2 YENEEA. This CDR3 is 15 amino acids long. Unmatched junction bases numbered 1, after V lost 1 base and J lost 1 base. This receptor was identified in a woman under 40 with HIV. This material consisted of unsorted PBMCs, taken 2.9 years after starting antiretroviral therapy. The chain carries TRBV11-3 and TRBJ2-5; 9 bases align to TRBD2. The CDR3 nucleotides read TGTGCCAGCAGCTTAGGAGCGGGGGGCCAAGAGACCCAGTACTTC. Translating gives CASSLGAGGQETQYF. Full variable domain (remainder filled in from reference TRBV11-3 and TRBJ2-5): EAGVVQSPRYKIIEKKQPVAFWCNPISGHNTLYWYLQNLGQGPELLIRYENEEAVDDSQLPKDRFSAERLKGVDSTLKIQPAELGDSAVYLCASSLGAGGQETQYFGPGTRLLVL.